Below, one T cell receptor (beta chain) is given with its context. Its specificity is unknown. The V gene lost 2 bases and the J gene lost 6 bases, with 16 bases spanning the gap. Germline CDR1 reads MNHEY; CDR2 reads SMNVEV (reference sequence). The CDR3 consists of 15 residues. The data are from a study of PD-1 blockade in classical Hodgkin lymphoma. Whole-study findings and limits: The baseline diversity of complete responders showed similarity to that of newly diagnosed patients. Healthy donors were reported to have higher baseline TCR diversity than newly diagnosed patients.

There was relapse after autologous stem cell transplantation in every patient, and there was variation in brentuximab vedotin exposure. Best responses were complete response, partial response or progressive disease. The protocol was immunoSEQ multiplex PCR, while the TCRdb copy is restricted to in-frame clones and leaves out a portion. The sample lists 50,000 or so clones, approximately 73% occurring once. The TCR originated in a human donor with classical Hodgkin lymphoma. Sequenced material: peripheral blood mononuclear cells (PBMCs), taken before the second cycle of nivolumab. This chain connects TRBV27 to TRBJ1-2, with unresolved D. The DNA for the CDR3 is TGTGCCAGCAGTTTAATGGCATTTTCCCGCGATGGCTACACCTTC. It encodes CASSLMAFSRDGYTF.